The rows below give T cell receptor beta chains drawn from one sample of a study of cytomegalovirus exposure and HLA in healthy donors. The data were produced by immunoSEQ multiplex PCR, yet TCRdb's version contains in-frame clones alone and is incomplete. The table records tens of thousands of clones, approximately 77% of them present only once. Sequenced sample: PBMCs. The origin of the receptors is a man aged 25-45 years in good health and CMV-seronegative. CDR3s include the opening cysteine and the closing phenylalanine or tryptophan. A D gene is named only where the DNA matches it firmly. Only part of the rows carry a size: once, few, many, or a class if the clone is expanded.

D gene	J gene	V gene	clone size	CDR3 DNA	CDR3 protein
TRBD1	TRBJ2-3	TRBV6-6	NA	TGTGCCAGCAGTTACCGGGACAGGAGCACAGATACGCAGTATTTT	CASSYRDRSTDTQYF
NA	TRBJ1-2	TRBV9	NA	TGTGCCAGCAGCTCAGACAGTCCCCATGGCTACACCTTC	CASSSDSPHGYTF
TRBD1	TRBJ1-2	TRBV7-9	NA	TGTGCCAGCAGCTCCCCGACCGCCGGACAGGGCGTTGGTGGCTACACCTTC	CASSSPTAGQGVGGYTF
NA	TRBJ1-2	TRBV19	NA	TGTGCCAGTATGCCCTGGACATCACCTAACTATGGCTACACCTTC	CASMPWTSPNYGYTF
TRBD1	TRBJ1-1	TRBV6-5	NA	TGTGCCAGCAGTTACTCGACAGGGGGCTCAACTGAAGCTTTCTTT	CASSYSTGGSTEAFF
NA	TRBJ2-2	TRBV6-1	few	TGTGCCAGCAGCCCCGTCCGCACCGGGGAGCTGTTTTTT	CASSPVRTGELFF
NA	TRBJ1-1	TRBV29-1	NA	TGCAGCGTTGGGGACTATGAAGCTTTCTTT	CSVGDYEAFF
NA	TRBJ2-2	TRBV15	NA	TGTGCCACCAGCAGAGATCGTAGTCAGTTGATTCGGGGAGCTGTTTTT	CATSRDRSQLIRGAVF
TRBD2	TRBJ2-3	TRBV5-4	NA	TGTGCCAGCAGCTACGCTGCGGGAGCTCCCACAGATACGCAGTATTTT	CASSYAAGAPTDTQYF
NA	TRBJ2-1	TRBV5-4	NA	TGTGCCAGCAGCTCGACTATGTACAATGAGCAGTTCTTC	CASSSTMYNEQFF
TRBD1	TRBJ2-3	TRBV5-1	NA	TGCGCCAGCAAAGAACAGGGGGCGAGGACAGATACGCAGTATTTT	CASKEQGARTDTQYF
NA	TRBJ1-1	TRBV30	NA	TGTGCCTGGAGCAACAGGTATGTGAACACTGAAGCTTTCTTT	CAWSNRYVNTEAFF
NA	TRBJ1-1	TRBV18	NA	TGTGCCAGCTCACCCATGGACACCAGATCGGGTGGCACTGAAGCTTTCTTT	CASSPMDTRSGGTEAFF
NA	TRBJ1-2	TRBV7-2	NA	TGTGCCAGCAGCTACCGCCCCTCAGGGGTTGGTTCCTATGGCTACACCTTC	CASSYRPSGVGSYGYTF
NA	TRBJ2-5	TRBV7-9	NA	TGTGCCAGCAGCTTAGGCCAGTACCAAGAGACCCAGTACTTC	CASSLGQYQETQYF
NA	TRBJ2-4	TRBV28	NA	TGTGCCAGTCAGGACTCCAGGGGAAACATTCAGTACTTC	CASQDSRGNIQYF